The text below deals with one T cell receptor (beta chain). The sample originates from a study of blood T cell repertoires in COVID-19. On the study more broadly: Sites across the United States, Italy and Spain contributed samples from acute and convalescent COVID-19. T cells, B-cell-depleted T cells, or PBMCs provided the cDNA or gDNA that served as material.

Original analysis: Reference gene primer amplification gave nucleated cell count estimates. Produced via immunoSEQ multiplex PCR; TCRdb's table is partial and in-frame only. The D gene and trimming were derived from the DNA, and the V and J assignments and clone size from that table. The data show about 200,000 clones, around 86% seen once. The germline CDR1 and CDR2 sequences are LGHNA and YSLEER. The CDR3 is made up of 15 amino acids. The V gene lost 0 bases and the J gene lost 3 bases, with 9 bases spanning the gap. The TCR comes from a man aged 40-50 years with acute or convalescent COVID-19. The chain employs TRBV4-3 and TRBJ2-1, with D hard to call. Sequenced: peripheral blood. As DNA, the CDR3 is TGCGCCAGCAGCCAAGATATTACGGGCTACAATGAGCAGTTCTTC. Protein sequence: CASSQDITGYNEQFF.